This paragraph reports one T cell receptor beta chain. This entry belongs to a study of blood T cell repertoires in COVID-19. Methods used by the authors: By means of reference gene primer amplification, nucleated cell counts were estimated. The repertoire was sequenced with immunoSEQ multiplex PCR; TCRdb's copy has only in-frame clones and lacks some. V and J calls and clone size are as listed in that table; D and trimming were resolved from the DNA. The table includes under 250,000 clones, approximately 80% detected once. Sequenced material: peripheral blood. The TCR originated in a woman aged 60-75 years with active or convalescent COVID-19.

The CDR3 coding sequence is TGCAGTGCTACAAGCACAGATACGCAGTATTTT. Translating gives CSATSTDTQYF. The chain uses TRBV20-1 and TRBJ2-3; D is uncertain. CDR1 and CDR2 from the germline V gene are DFQATT and SNEGSKA (reference sequence). The CDR3 has 11 residues. The V gene lost 4 bases and the J gene lost 0 bases, with 2 bases spanning the gap.